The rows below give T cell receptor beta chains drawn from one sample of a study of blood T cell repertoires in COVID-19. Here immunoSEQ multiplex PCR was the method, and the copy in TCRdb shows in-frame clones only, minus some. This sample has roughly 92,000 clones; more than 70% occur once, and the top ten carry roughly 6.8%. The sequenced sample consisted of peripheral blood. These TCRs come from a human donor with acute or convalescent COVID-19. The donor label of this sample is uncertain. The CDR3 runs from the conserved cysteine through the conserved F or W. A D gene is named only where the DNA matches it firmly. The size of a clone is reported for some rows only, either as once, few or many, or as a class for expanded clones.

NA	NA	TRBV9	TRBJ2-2	TGTGCCAGCAGCGTATGGGAGGACACCGGGGAGCTGTTTTTT	CASSVWEDTGELFF
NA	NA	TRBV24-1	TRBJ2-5	TGTGCCACCGGGGACTACAGGGAGTATGAGACCCAGTACTTC	CATGDYREYETQYF
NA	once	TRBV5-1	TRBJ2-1	TGCGCCAGCAGCTACCAGGGGGGCAGAGTCGATGAGCAGTTCTTC	CASSYQGGRVDEQFF
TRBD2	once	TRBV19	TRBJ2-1	TGTGCCAGTAGTATAGCTAGCGGGGGGGCGAATGAGCAGTTCTTC	CASSIASGGANEQFF
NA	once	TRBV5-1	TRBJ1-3	TGCGCCAGCAGCTTGGCCGGGGTCTCTGGAAACACCATATATTTT	CASSLAGVSGNTIYF
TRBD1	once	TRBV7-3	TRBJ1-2	TGTGCCAGCAGCTCCTGGGACAGAACTAACTATGGCTACACCTTC	CASSSWDRTNYGYTF
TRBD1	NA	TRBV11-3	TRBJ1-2	TGTGCCAGCAGCGGATCCGGGACAGGAAAGGTGGGCTACACCTTC	CASSGSGTGKVGYTF
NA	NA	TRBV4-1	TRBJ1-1	TGCGCCAGCAGCACCGGGGGGGGTTTCGACACTGAAGCTTTCTTT	CASSTGGGFDTEAFF
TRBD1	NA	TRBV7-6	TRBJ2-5	TGTGCCAGCAGAAACGTACCGGGACAGCAAGAGACCCAGTACTTC	CASRNVPGQQETQYF
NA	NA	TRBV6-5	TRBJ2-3	TGTGCCAGCAGTTACTCTCCGGTTCGACTGGATACGCAGTATTTT	CASSYSPVRLDTQYF
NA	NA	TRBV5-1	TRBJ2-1	TGCGCCAGCAGCTTGGTGGCTGAGCAGTTCTTC	CASSLVAEQFF
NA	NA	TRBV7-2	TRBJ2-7	TGTGCCAGCAGCAAGAACGGGGAAGACTGGACCTACGAGCAGTACTTC	CASSKNGEDWTYEQYF
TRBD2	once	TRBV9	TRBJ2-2	TGTGCCAGCAGCGCCGCCTGGGGGCGGGGGGGCCACACCGGGGAGCTGTTTTTT	CASSAAWGRGGHTGELFF
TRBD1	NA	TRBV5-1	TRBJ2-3	TGCGCCAGCAGCTTGGAGGGACAGGGGGCGCGTGATACGCAGTATTTT	CASSLEGQGARDTQYF
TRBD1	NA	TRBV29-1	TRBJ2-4	TGCAGCGTTGTAGTGGTTAGGGACAGGGGGCTAAGAAACATTCAGTACTTC	CSVVVVRDRGLRNIQYF
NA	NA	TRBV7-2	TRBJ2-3	TGTGCCAGCAGCTTAGTGGGGGGGCGCTCAGATACGCAGTATTTT	CASSLVGGRSDTQYF
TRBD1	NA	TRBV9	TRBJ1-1	TGTGCCAGCAGCAACCGGGACAGGGGCACTGAAGCTTTCTTT	CASSNRDRGTEAFF
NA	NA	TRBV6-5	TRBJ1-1	TGTGCCAGCAGTCGTTCGACTCTGAACACTGAAGCTTTCTTT	CASSRSTLNTEAFF
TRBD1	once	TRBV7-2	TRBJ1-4	TGTGCCAGCAGCTCCCGACAGGGCACTAATGAAAAACTGTTTTTT	CASSSRQGTNEKLFF
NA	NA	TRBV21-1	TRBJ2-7	TGTGCCAGCAGTAAAAAGGGGACAGGGCCGATTTCCTACGAGCAGTACTTC	CASSKKGTGPISYEQYF
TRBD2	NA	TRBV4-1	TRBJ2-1	TGCGCCAGCAGCCCCGTGGTCCAGCGGGGGACCTACAATGAGCAGTTCTTC	CASSPVVQRGTYNEQFF
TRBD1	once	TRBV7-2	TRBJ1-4	TGTGCCAGCAGCTCCAGGGGGCTACGCCCCGTAACTAATGAAAAACTGTTTTTT	CASSSRGLRPVTNEKLFF
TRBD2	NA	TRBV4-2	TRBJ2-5	TGTGCCAGCAGCCAAGAACTAGCGGGGGGAGAGACCCAGTACTTC	CASSQELAGGETQYF
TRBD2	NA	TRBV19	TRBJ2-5	TGTGCCAGTAGTATAACGTCTAGCGGGGCTCAAGAGACCCAGTACTTC	CASSITSSGAQETQYF
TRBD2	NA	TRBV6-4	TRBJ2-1	TGTGCCAGCAGTCGCGGGGGGAGCTCCTACAATGAGCAGTTCTTC	CASSRGGSSYNEQFF
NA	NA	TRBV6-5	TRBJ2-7	TGTGCCAGCAGTTACAGTCGGTCCTACGAGCAGTACTTC	CASSYSRSYEQYF
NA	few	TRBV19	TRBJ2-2	TGTGCCAGTAGTATTGCCGGGTTCACCGGGGAGCTGTTTTTT	CASSIAGFTGELFF
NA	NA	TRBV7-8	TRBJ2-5	TGTGCCAGCAGCCGCGGGACAGTCCAAGAGACCCAGTACTTC	CASSRGTVQETQYF
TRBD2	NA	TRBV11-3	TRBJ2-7	TGTGCCTGGGAGGGGCGGGAGGACTACGAGCAGTACTTC	CAWEGREDYEQYF
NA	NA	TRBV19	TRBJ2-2	TGTGCCAGTAGTATGTCCAGAGGGCTCGGGGAGCTGTTTTTT	CASSMSRGLGELFF
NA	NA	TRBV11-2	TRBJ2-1	TGTGCCAGCAGCCCCGGGTTCGATGAGCAGTTCTTC	CASSPGFDEQFF
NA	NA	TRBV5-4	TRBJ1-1	TGTGCCAGCAGCTCCGGACAGACTCCCATGACTGAAGCTTTCTTT	CASSSGQTPMTEAFF
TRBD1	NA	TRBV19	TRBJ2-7	TGTGCCAGTAGTATCCCGCGGGACAGGGGAGCTAAGCAGTACTTC	CASSIPRDRGAKQYF
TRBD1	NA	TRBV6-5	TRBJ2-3	TGTGCCAGCAGTTACCGTCGACAGGGGACCCCAATGTCACAGTATTTT	CASSYRRQGTPMSQYF
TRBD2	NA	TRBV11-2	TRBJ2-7	TGTGCCAGCAGCTTATGGGAGGGCTCCTACGAGCAGTACTTC	CASSLWEGSYEQYF
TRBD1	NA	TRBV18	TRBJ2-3	TGTGCCAGCTCACCACTCCTCATGACAGGGTCCACAGATACGCAGTATTTT	CASSPLLMTGSTDTQYF
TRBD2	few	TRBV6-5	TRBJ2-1	TGTGCCAGCAGCCGTCTAGCGGGGGGGCGCAATGAGCAGTTCTTC	CASSRLAGGRNEQFF
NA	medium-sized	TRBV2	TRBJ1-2	TGTGCCAGCAGTGACAGGGATGCCTATGGCTACACCTTC	CASSDRDAYGYTF
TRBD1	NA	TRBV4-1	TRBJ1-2	TGCGCCAGCAGCCAGGGACAGGGACATGGCTACACCTTC	CASSQGQGHGYTF
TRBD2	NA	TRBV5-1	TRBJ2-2	TGCGCCAGCAGCTTGGATCTAGCGGGAACTGGGGAGCTGTTTTTT	CASSLDLAGTGELFF
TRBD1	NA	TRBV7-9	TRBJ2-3	TGTGCCAGCAGCTTACAGGGGGCAGCAGATACGCAGTATTTT	CASSLQGAADTQYF
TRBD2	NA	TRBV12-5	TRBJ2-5	TGTGCTAGTGAAAGGACTAGCGGGGGTGGAGAGACCCAGTACTTC	CASERTSGGGETQYF
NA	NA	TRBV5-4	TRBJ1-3	TGTGCCAGCAGCCCGGGGGGGTCTGGAAACACCATATATTTT	CASSPGGSGNTIYF
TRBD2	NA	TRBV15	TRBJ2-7	TGTGCCACCAGCAGCCGGGGGGGCCCCTACGAGCAGTACTTC	CATSSRGGPYEQYF
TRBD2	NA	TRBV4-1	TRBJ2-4	TGCGCCAGCAGCCAAGATCCGGGACTAGCGGGGGACCGAGCCAAAAACATTCAGTACTTC	CASSQDPGLAGDRAKNIQYF
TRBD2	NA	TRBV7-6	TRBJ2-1	TGTGCCAGCAGCTTAGAAGGAGGGGGACTAGCGGGAAGGATGATGAATGAGCAGTTCTTC	CASSLEGGGLAGRMMNEQFF
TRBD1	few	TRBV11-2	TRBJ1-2	TGTGCCAGCAGCTTAGACGACAGGGGCTTAGCTAACTATGGCTACACCTTC	CASSLDDRGLANYGYTF
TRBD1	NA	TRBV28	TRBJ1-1	TGTGCCAGCAGACCGGACAGGGGGCAAACACTGGGAGAAGCTTTCTTT	CASRPDRGQTLGEAFF
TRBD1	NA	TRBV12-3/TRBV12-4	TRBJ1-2	TGTGCCAGCAGTACAGGACAGGGGTATGGCTACACCTTC	CASSTGQGYGYTF
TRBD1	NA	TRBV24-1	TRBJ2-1	TGTGCCACCAGTGCCCCCGGACAGGGGAGCTCCTACAATGAGCAGTTCTTC	CATSAPGQGSSYNEQFF
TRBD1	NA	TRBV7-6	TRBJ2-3	TGTGCCAGCAGCATTCGACAGGGCACGGATACGCAGTATTTT	CASSIRQGTDTQYF
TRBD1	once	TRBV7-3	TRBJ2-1	TGTGCCAGCAGTATAGGCGGGACAGGGGCCTACAATGAGCAGTTCTTC	CASSIGGTGAYNEQFF